These 20 T cell receptor beta chains originate from one sample sequenced in a study of shared clonotypes between healthy human individuals (dated by TCRdb to 2020 to 2021). The library was obtained by the immunoSEQ multiplex PCR assay. In its TCRdb copy, this immuneACCESS table keeps in-frame sequences only and misses some clones. Where compared with another copy, unresolved V genes explain less than half of these, and the others have no known cause. The table for this sample lists some 300,000 clones; about 70% of them were counted only once. More than 9% of the sample lies in the top ten. The sample taken for sequencing was memory CD4+ T cells sorted from blood. Read against the paper, the sample's cell subset or site label means: CD45RA-negative fraction. The receptors come from a man aged 30 to 39 in good health.

CDR3 amino acids: CASSFVEGGTDTQYF. CDR3 nucleotide sequence: TGTGCCAGCAGCTTCGTGGAGGGTGGGACAGATACGCAGTATTTT. The V call is TRBV7-2, the J call TRBJ2-3; D may be TRBD2 (6 bases). V was cut by 3 bases and J by 3 bases, with 13 bases left in between. The germline CDR1 and CDR2 sequences are SGHTA and FQGNSA. This CDR3 contains 15 residues.

CDR3 sequence (DNA): TGTGCTAGTGGTTTAAACCCTCGGGGTTTGAGGGTGTGGGACACTGAAGCTTTCTTT. Protein product: CASGLNPRGLRVWDTEAFF. The chain has TRBV12-5 and TRBJ1-1; D is unclear. Germline V gives CDR1 LGHNT, CDR2 FRNRAP. The CDR3 contains 19 residues. Between the trimmed V and J ends, which lost 3 bases and 3 bases, there was a span of 26 bases.

This chain joins TRBV11-2 and TRBJ2-1, with 11 bases matching TRBD2. The V gene end was trimmed by 3 bases and the J gene end by 7 bases; junction bases not matched to a gene: 11. The CDR3 is made up of 17 amino acids. From germline, CDR1 is SGHAT and CDR2 FQNNGV. CDR3 amino acids: CASSFQFSGRAWNEQFF. The CDR3 DNA reads as TGTGCCAGCAGCTTTCAGTTTAGCGGGAGGGCCTGGAATGAGCAGTTCTTC.

J is TRBJ2-1 and V is TRBV2, with D maybe TRBD1 (5 bases). Germline CDR1 SNHLY, CDR2 FYNNEI. Trimming took off 1 base at V and 11 bases at J, with 9 bases between the two ends. The CDR3 loop spans 12 amino acids. CDR3 in amino acids: CASSEDWTQQFF. The DNA of the CDR3 is TGTGCCAGCAGTGAAGATTGGACACAGCAGTTCTTC.

J is TRBJ2-7 and V is TRBV11-1; D perhaps matches TRBD2 (6 bases). The CDR3 is 15 residues long. Germline CDR1 is SGHAT and CDR2 is FQDESV (reference sequence). V was cut by 1 base and J by 0 bases, with 10 bases left in between. The CDR3 sequence: CASSLGLGSSYEQYF. The DNA for the CDR3 is TGTGCCAGCAGCTTAGGACTAGGAAGCTCCTACGAGCAGTACTTC.

This rearrangement joins TRBV11-2 to TRBJ1-2; D is unclear. The CDR3 covers 12 residues. Trimming left V 2 bases short and J 4 bases short, with 5 bases between. CDR1 is SGHAT, CDR2 FQNNGV, per germline. CDR3 DNA: TGTGCCAGCAGCTTATCCCCCTATGGCTACACCTTC. This translates into CASSLSPYGYTF.

V gene TRBV28 combines with J gene TRBJ2-1; D gene uncertain. Germline assignment: CDR1 MDHEN and CDR2 SYDVKM. The V gene lost 5 bases and the J gene lost 11 bases, with 10 bases spanning the gap. The CDR3 covers 11 residues. CDR3 sequence (DNA): TGTGCCAGCAGTACCGGTCGCCAGCAGTTCTTC. Translating gives CASSTGRQQFF.

The chain recombines TRBV29-1 with TRBJ1-5, with TRBD1 matching 10 bases. V trimming: 4 bases; J trimming: 5 bases; junction bases outside the gene matches: 2. The CDR3 contains 13 residues. Germline CDR1 SQVTM, CDR2 ANQGSEA. DNA for the CDR3: TGCAGCGTTGCTGGGACAGGGGATCAGCCCCAGCATTTT. Its protein product is CSVAGTGDQPQHF.

The chain couples TRBV9 to TRBJ2-1; perhaps TRBD1 as D (6 bases). The V gene lost 3 bases and the J gene lost 3 bases, with 16 bases spanning the gap. The CDR3 runs 16 residues. The germline V gene has CDR1 SGDLS and CDR2 YYNGEE. The CDR3 spells CASSAQGHVSYNEQFF. CDR3 DNA: TGTGCCAGCAGCGCCCAGGGGCACGTAAGCTACAATGAGCAGTTCTTC.

V usage is TRBV18 and J usage is TRBJ2-7, with TRBD1 matching 9 bases. CDR3 length: 13 residues. CDR1 and CDR2 (germline): KGHSH, LQKENI. V was clipped by 4 bases and J by 4 bases; unmatched bases: 2. CDR3 sequence reads: CASSRDRVYEQYF. The CDR3 coding sequence is TGTGCCAGCTCACGGGACAGGGTGTACGAGCAGTACTTC.

The chain employs TRBV7-3 and TRBJ2-2; D is possibly TRBD1 (5 bases). V was clipped by 1 base and J by 7 bases, with 13 bases between them. The CDR3 covers 15 residues. The germline V gene has CDR1 SGHTA and CDR2 FQGTGA. This CDR3 reads CASSLIQGSVGELFF. The DNA for the CDR3 is TGTGCCAGCAGCTTAATCCAGGGTTCGGTCGGGGAGCTGTTTTTT.

V usage is TRBV7-2 and J usage is TRBJ2-7; D is possibly TRBD1 or TRBD2 (5 bases each). The V end lost 6 bases, the J end lost 3 bases, and 12 bases lay between the germline ends. The V gene's germline CDR1 is SGHTA and CDR2 FQGNSA. The CDR3 runs 13 residues. The CDR3 loop reads CASSLGAFYEQYF. In DNA, the CDR3 is TGTGCCAGCAGTCTCGGGGCGTTCTACGAGCAGTACTTC. Looking up the rest from reference TRBV7-2 and TRBJ2-7 gives the full variable domain: GAGVSQSPSNKVTEKGKDVELRCDPISGHTALYWYRQSLGQGLEFLIYFQGNSAPDKSGLPSDRFSAERTGGSVSTLTIQRTQQEDSAVYLCASSLGAFYEQYFGPGTRLTVT.

This clone was recorded once. The genes are TRBV5-1 and TRBJ1-1; D unresolved. Germline V lookup: CDR1 SGHRS, CDR2 YFSETQ. The CDR3 runs to 14 residues. V was cut by 3 bases and J by 0 bases, with 9 bases left in between. CDR3 protein: CASSSGRLNTEAFF. The DNA of the CDR3 is TGCGCCAGCAGCTCAGGACGTCTGAACACTGAAGCTTTCTTT.

This clone appeared a single time. V and J are TRBV7-9 and TRBJ2-7, with TRBD2 matching over 7 bases. Looked up from germline, CDR1 is SEHNR and CDR2 is FQNEAQ (reference sequence). The length of the CDR3 is 13 residues. Trimming at V came to 7 bases and at J to 2 bases, leaving 5 bases not matched to a gene. The CDR3 region has the DNA TGTGCCAGCAACGGACTAGACGCCTACGAGCAGTACTTC. It codes for CASNGLDAYEQYF.

This chain connects TRBV25-1 to TRBJ2-4; a possible D gene is TRBD2 (6 bases). The ends were cut back, 4 bases at V and 0 bases at J, with 10 bases in the middle. Germline CDR1 and CDR2: MGHDK and SYGVNS. This CDR3 spans 15 amino acids. CDR3 bases: TGTGCCAGCAGTGTCCCGGGAGTAGCCAAAAACATTCAGTACTTC. This encodes CASSVPGVAKNIQYF.

This chain links TRBV12-5 with TRBJ2-2; 10 bases match TRBD2. CDR3 length equals 16 residues. Germline CDR1 and CDR2: LGHNT and FRNRAP. V was clipped by 2 bases and J by 4 bases; unmatched bases: 4. For the CDR3, the DNA is TGTGCTAGTGGTTTGACTAGCGGGACTGGCACCGGGGAGCTGTTTTTT. It encodes CASGLTSGTGTGELFF.

V is TRBV11-3 and J is TRBJ1-4; D might be TRBD1 (5 bases). Germline V gene data show CDR1 as SGHNT and CDR2 as YENEEA. The CDR3 totals 12 residues. V was cut by 6 bases and J by 6 bases, with 8 bases left in between. The CDR3 DNA reads TGTGCCAGCAGGACGGGGGATGAAAAACTGTTTTTT. Amino acids: CASRTGDEKLFF.

The sample holds a few counts of this clone. The V call is TRBV5-1, the J call TRBJ1-2; no firm D call. Per germline, CDR1 SGHRS and CDR2 YFSETQ. The CDR3 extends over 14 amino acids. Trimming stripped 4 bases from V and 3 bases from J, with 13 bases between. CDR3 loop: CASSRDRDYYGYTF. The CDR3 bases are TGCGCCAGCAGCCGAGACCGGGATTACTATGGCTACACCTTC.

In DNA, the CDR3 is TGTGCCACCAGCAGAGGGGGGCATTCACCCCTCCACTTT. It yields the protein CATSRGGHSPLHF. The chain joins TRBV15 to TRBJ1-6, with TRBD1 as a possible D gene (6 bases). V lost 1 base and J lost 8, with 6 bases in between. The length of the CDR3 is 13 residues. Per germline, CDR1 LNHNV and CDR2 YYDKDF (reference sequence).

This clone has a single count. The chain recombines TRBV5-8 with TRBJ2-5, with 9 bases fitting TRBD1. Trimming took 4 bases from V and 3 from J; bases not matched to a gene: 7. Germline V gives CDR1 SGHTS, CDR2 YDEGEE. The CDR3 loop spans 15 amino acids. The chain's CDR3 is CASSGGQGRKETQYF. CDR3 DNA sequence: TGTGCCAGCAGCGGGGGACAGGGAAGAAAAGAGACCCAGTACTTC.